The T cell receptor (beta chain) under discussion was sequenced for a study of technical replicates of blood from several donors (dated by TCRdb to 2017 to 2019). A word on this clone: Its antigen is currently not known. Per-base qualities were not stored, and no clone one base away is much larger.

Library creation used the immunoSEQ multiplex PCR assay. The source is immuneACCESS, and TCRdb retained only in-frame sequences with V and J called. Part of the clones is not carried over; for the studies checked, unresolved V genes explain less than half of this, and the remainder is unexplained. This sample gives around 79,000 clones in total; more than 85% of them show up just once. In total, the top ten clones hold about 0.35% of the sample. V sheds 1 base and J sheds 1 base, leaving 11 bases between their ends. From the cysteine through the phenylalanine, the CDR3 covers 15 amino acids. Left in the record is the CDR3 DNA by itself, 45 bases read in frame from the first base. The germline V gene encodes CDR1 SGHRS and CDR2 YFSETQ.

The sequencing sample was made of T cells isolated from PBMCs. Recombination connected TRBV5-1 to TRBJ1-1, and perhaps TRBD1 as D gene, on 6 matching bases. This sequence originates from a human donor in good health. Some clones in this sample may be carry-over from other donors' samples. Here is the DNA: TGCGCCAGCAGCTTGATGTCAGGGGAGAACACTGAAGCTTTCTTT. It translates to CASSLMSGENTEAFF. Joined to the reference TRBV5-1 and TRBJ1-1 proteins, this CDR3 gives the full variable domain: KAGVTQTPRYLIKTRGQQVTLSCSPISGHRSVSWYQQTPGQGLQFLFEYFSETQRNKGNFPGRFSGRQFSNSRSEMNVSTLELGDSALYLCASSLMSGENTEAFFGQGTRLTVV.